This T cell receptor beta chain was sequenced in a study of T cells in women clearing cervical HPV infection. Study-level background: Cases' blood sampling followed lesion detection by median approximately 150 days (90 to 200).

Germline CDR1 reads SGHNT; CDR2 reads YYREEE (reference sequence). This CDR3 has 13 amino acids. The V gene lost 3 bases and the J gene lost 3 bases, with 10 bases spanning the gap. Cervical HPV DNA detected by MY09/MY11 PCR, typed by dot-blot. To note about this clone: The read terminates 3 residues ahead of where the CDR3 ends, so the germline J gene completes it.

TCR beta CDR3 amplified by multiplex PCR from about 1200 ng genomic DNA. Assay used: immunoSEQ multiplex PCR; TCRdb lists only in-frame clones, some missing. The repertoire shows about 46,000 clones; the top ten hold about a third. This receptor was identified in a woman between 18 and 70 years old with a cervical HPV16 infection that either progressed to CIN3+ or cleared (not recorded which). Input material: blood buffy coat. The chain has TRBV5-4 and TRBJ2-7; possible D gene TRBD1, 6 bases. The CDR3 DNA, read in part, is TGTGCCAGCAGCTCCGGACAGTTCTACGAG. This sequence encodes CASSSGQFYE. The CDR3 reads in full as CASSSGQFYEQYF.